Listed below are T cell receptor beta chains from one sample, sequenced in a study of blood T cells in healthy people across ages. TCRdb fed the 5' RACE reads into MiXCR, producing one record per CDR3 protein. The table shows roughly 1,700,000 distinct CDR3 sequences, with roughly 30% occurring only once. Sequencing was carried out using blood. All receptors derive from a woman aged 30 to 39 in good health. CDR3s include the opening cysteine and the closing phenylalanine or tryptophan. A D gene is named only where the DNA matches it firmly. The size of a clone is reported for some rows only, either as once, few or many, or as a class for expanded clones.

cdr3_length clone_size j_call v_call d_call cdr3_nt cdr3_aa
13 NA TRBJ1-1 TRBV27 NA TGTGCCAGCAGTCTACCGGACGGCGGTAAGCATTTCTTT CASSLPDGGKHFF
13 many TRBJ2-5 TRBV5-1 NA TGCGCCAGCAGCCGAACTGCGTTGGAGACCCAGTACTTC CASSRTALETQYF
14 few TRBJ2-3 TRBV7-2 NA TGTGCCAGCAGCCCCCACGGGGCCACAGATACGCAGTATTTT CASSPHGATDTQYF
13 NA TRBJ1-6 TRBV28 NA TGTGCCAGCGGGTTCCCCTATAATTCACCCCTCCACTTT CASGFPYNSPLHF
14 many TRBJ2-7 TRBV7-2 NA TGTGCCAGCAGCTTAGGGGGGGCGGTCTACGAGCAGTACTTC CASSLGGAVYEQYF
16 few TRBJ1-5 TRBV18 NA TGTGCCAGCTCACCAACGACAGATCCTAGCAATCGGCCCCAGCATTTT CASSPTTDPSNRPQHF
15 NA TRBJ2-1 TRBV5-1 TRBD2 TGCGCCGGCAGCTTTACTAGCGGGGGTTACAATGAGCAGTTCTTC CAGSFTSGGYNEQFF
15 once TRBJ1-2 TRBV20-1 NA TGCAGTGCAAATAACCCGGGGAAAGGGACCTATGGCTACACCTTC CSANNPGKGTYGYTF
15 NA TRBJ2-5 TRBV7-2 TRBD2 TGTGCCAGCAGCTTAGTCGCGGGAGGGAGAAATGAGCAGTACTTC CASSLVAGGRNEQYF
17 many TRBJ2-5 TRBV20-1 TRBD2 TGCAGTGCTCGCCCCACTAGCGGGAGGGGATCGTGGGAGACCCAGTACTTC CSARPTSGRGSWETQYF
15 NA TRBJ1-2 TRBV30 NA TGTGCCTGGAGTGTACAGCCCCACGGCGCCTATGGCTACACCTTC CAWSVQPHGAYGYTF
14 few TRBJ1-2 TRBV9 NA TGTGCCAGCAGCGCGGGAGGGACCTTGACCGGCTACACCTTC CASSAGGTLTGYTF
13 few TRBJ2-2 TRBV9 NA TGTGCCAGCAGGCTGAGCGGGTCCGGGGAGCTGTTTTTT CASRLSGSGELFF
16 few TRBJ2-7 TRBV7-2 NA TGTGCCAGCAGCCGGAACAGGGATTCCTTTTCGAACGAGCAGTACTTC CASSRNRDSFSNEQYF
21 NA TRBJ2-1 TRBV20-1 TRBD2 TGCAGTGCGCCGAGGCCTACTAGCGGGAGTACCCCAGGACCTACCTACAATGAGCAGTTCTTC CSAPRPTSGSTPGPTYNEQFF
15 few TRBJ2-1 TRBV5-1 NA TGCGCCAGCAGCTTAACTAGAGGGGGCTACAATGAGCAGTTCTTC CASSLTRGGYNEQFF
18 few TRBJ2-1 TRBV6-2/TRBV6-3 TRBD2 TGTGCCAGCAGTTACCAGATTAACTCGGGACTATGGCGAAAGGAGCAGTTCTTC CASSYQINSGLWRKEQFF
15 NA TRBJ2-7 TRBV25-1 NA TGTGCCAGCAGTGATGGCGGGGGCAATACCTACGAGCAGTACTTC CASSDGGGNTYEQYF
15 NA TRBJ1-2 TRBV4-3 TRBD1 TGCGCCAGCACCCCTGGACAGGGAAACAACTATGGCTACACCTTC CASTPGQGNNYGYTF
14 many TRBJ1-2 TRBV12-3/TRBV12-4 TRBD1 TGTGCCAGCACCCTTGAGGCAGGGACAGGAGGCTACACCTTC CASTLEAGTGGYTF
13 few TRBJ2-3 TRBV9 NA TGTGCCAGCAGCGCGACGTACACAGATACGCAGTATTTT CASSATYTDTQYF
11 many TRBJ1-2 TRBV20-1 NA TGCAGTGCTAGAGACAACTATGGCTACACCTTC CSARDNYGYTF
13 NA TRBJ2-5 TRBV19 NA TGTGCCAGTAGTCCTCGGAGGATGGAGACCCAGTACTTC CASSPRRMETQYF
15 many TRBJ2-1 TRBV4-3 NA TGCGCCAGCAGCCAAGATGGAGTAGCGCTCGATGAGCAGTTCTTC CASSQDGVALDEQFF
13 NA TRBJ1-4 TRBV29-1 TRBD1 TGCAGCGTGACGACAGGGGGCACTGAAAAACTGTTTTTT CSVTTGGTEKLFF
17 few TRBJ2-2 TRBV4-1 TRBD1 TGCGCCAGCAGCCATGTGGGGCAGACAGGGTATACCGGGGAGCTGTTTTTT CASSHVGQTGYTGELFF